One sample yielded the 30 T cell receptor beta chains listed below, sequenced in a study of cytotoxic CD8 clonotypes in ibrutinib-treated CLL. The table came from immunoSEQ multiplex PCR; TCRdb's copy has only in-frame clones and leaves some out. The sample consists of about 43,000 clones, around 68% of them appearing once. The input for sequencing was PBMCs, taken after 12 months of ibrutinib treatment. These receptors all come from a human donor with chronic lymphocytic leukemia.

V is TRBV21-1 and J is TRBJ1-5; the D call TRBD1 from the table was never checked on the DNA. TRBV21-1 is recorded as a pseudogene. There are 13 residues in the CDR3. CDR3 nucleotides: TGTGCCAGCATCAGGATCCGGAATCAGCCCCAGCATTTT. Translation: CASIRIRNQPQHF.

This chain uses TRBV19 with TRBJ1-5, with D uncertain. CDR3 length: 16 amino acids. V lost 5 bases to trimming and J lost 0 bases, with 14 bases between them. Germline V gene data show CDR1 as LNHDA and CDR2 as SQIVND (reference sequence). CDR3 DNA sequence: TGTGCCAGTAGTTCGACTCCAGCCACTAGCAATCAGCCCCAGCATTTT. It is translated as CASSSTPATSNQPQHF.

The V and J genes are TRBV14 and TRBJ1-2; 7 bases are shared with TRBD1. The V and J ends lost 4 bases and 4 bases, in that order; junction bases with no gene match: 15. Germline CDR1 SGHDN, CDR2 FVKESK. The CDR3 covers 17 residues. CDR3 nucleotide sequence: TGTGCCAGCAGCCCCTTACGGACAGGCATCCATGGCTATGGCTACACCTTC. Its protein is CASSPLRTGIHGYGYTF. The variable domain in full, with the rest retrieved from reference TRBV14 and TRBJ1-2, is EAGVTQFPSHSVIEKGQTVTLRCDPISGHDNLYWYRRVMGKEIKFLLHFVKESKQDESGMPNNRFLAERTGGTYSTLKVQPAELEDSGVYFCASSPLRTGIHGYGYTFGSGTRLTVV.

The rearrangement uses TRBV4-2 and TRBJ2-1; D might be TRBD2 (6 bases). Germline CDR1 is LGHNA and CDR2 is YNFKEQ. With 4 bases removed from V and 5 bases from J, the gap between germline ends came to 21 bases. The CDR3 has 17 residues. This CDR3 reads CASSPFPLANLNNEQFF. CDR3 coding DNA: TGTGCCAGCAGCCCCTTCCCCCTAGCGAACCTCAACAATGAGCAGTTCTTC.

Within the sample, this clone is medium-sized (0.01 to 0.1%). V usage is TRBV2 and J usage is TRBJ2-2, with a weak D call TRBD2 (5 bases). The length of the CDR3 is 14 residues. Germline loops: CDR1 SNHLY, CDR2 FYNNEI. V gave up 3 bases and J gave up 5 bases, with 10 bases separating them. CDR3 coding DNA: TGTGCCAGCAGTGATATTAGCGCTACCGGGGAGCTGTTTTTT. Translated: CASSDISATGELFF.

This sequence joins TRBV7-6 and TRBJ2-7, with 8 bases aligning to TRBD1. Losses at the gene ends were 6 bases for V and 5 bases for J; bases not matched to a gene: 9. This CDR3 contains 14 residues. The V gene's germline CDR1 is SGHVS and CDR2 FNYEAQ. CDR3 in amino acids: CASSYPGQEDEQYF. The CDR3 DNA reads as TGTGCCAGCAGTTATCCGGGACAGGAGGACGAGCAGTACTTC. The full variable domain, with the rest looked up from reference TRBV7-6 and TRBJ2-7, is GAGVSQSPRYKVTKRGQDVALRCDPISGHVSLYWYRQALGQGPEFLTYFNYEAQQDKSGLPNDRFSAERPEGSISTLTIQRTEQRDSAMYRCASSYPGQEDEQYFGPGTRLTVT.

CDR3 protein: CASSFRGPRDRGQETQYF. The CDR3, as DNA: TGTGCCAGCAGTTTCCGAGGGCCCCGGGACAGAGGCCAAGAGACCCAGTACTTC. The rearrangement joins TRBV27 to TRBJ2-5, with 7 bases that match TRBD1. The germline V gene has CDR1 MNHEY and CDR2 SMNVEV (reference sequence). CDR3 length equals 18 residues. V shed 3 bases and J 1 base; nucleotides not matched to a gene: 14.

This sequence joins TRBV13 and TRBJ1-2; 7 bases line up with TRBD1. The germline V gene has CDR1 PRHDT and CDR2 FYEKMQ (reference sequence). The CDR3 has 13 residues. The V gene end was trimmed by 0 bases and the J gene end by 8 bases; junction bases not matched to a gene: 3. CDR3 sequence: CASSLGDRTGYTF. The CDR3 DNA sequence: TGTGCCAGCAGCTTAGGGGACAGGACGGGCTACACCTTC.

Only a few counts were recorded for this clone. The chain is built from TRBV5-1 and TRBJ2-7; TRBD2 might be the D (5 bases). Trimming took off 0 bases at V and 5 bases at J, with 18 bases between the two ends. The CDR3 totals 16 residues. CDR1 SGHRS and CDR2 YFSETQ come from the germline V gene. In nucleotides, the CDR3 is TGCGCCAGCAGCTTGGGGCCGGGGATCGGAGGCGACGAGCAGTACTTC. As protein: CASSLGPGIGGDEQYF.

This clone came up a few times. The rearrangement links TRBV19 to TRBJ1-5; the D is unclear. There are 12 residues in the CDR3. Trimming stripped 6 bases from V and 4 bases from J, with 7 bases between. Germline values: CDR1 LNHDA, CDR2 SQIVND (reference sequence). CDR3 in DNA: TGTGCCAGTAGGCACACGAATCAGCCCCAGCATTTT. It specifies CASRHTNQPQHF.

This chain uses TRBV29-1 with TRBJ2-3, with no clear D. The germline V and J ends were trimmed by 6 bases and 2 bases, with 15 bases remaining between them. Germline-derived CDR1 and CDR2 are SQVTM and ANQGSEA. This CDR3 is built from 14 residues. The CDR3 loop is CSVLHGGSTDTQYF. In nucleotides, the CDR3 is TGCAGCGTATTACATGGCGGCTCCACAGATACGCAGTATTTT.

The chain recombines TRBV27 with TRBJ2-7, with 7 bases fitting TRBD2. Germline CDR1 is MNHEY and CDR2 is SMNVEV (reference sequence). Germline trimming cut 5 bases from V and 3 bases from J; bases unmatched to any gene: 1. The CDR3 runs 12 residues. The CDR3 coding sequence is TGTGCCAGCAGTACGGGAGGCTACGAGCAGTACTTC. It is translated as CASSTGGYEQYF.

The chain joins TRBV30 to TRBJ1-4, with 9 bases fitting TRBD1. CDR1 GTSNPN and CDR2 SVGIG come from the germline V gene (reference sequence). Trimming cost V 5 bases and J 5 bases; bases outside gene matches: 6. The CDR3 spans 14 residues. CDR3 sequence (DNA): TGTGCCTGGGTTTCCGGGACAGGGAATGAAAAACTGTTTTTT. Translation: CAWVSGTGNEKLFF.

Written as DNA, the CDR3 is TGTGCCAGCAGTTCCCCCGGACTAAGTAATGAGCAGTTCTTC. This translates into CASSSPGLSNEQFF. This sequence joins TRBV28 and TRBJ2-1, with D tentatively TRBD2 (6 bases). The CDR3 is made up of 14 amino acids. V lost 4 bases and J 7 bases, leaving 14 bases between the germline ends. CDR1 MDHEN and CDR2 SYDVKM come from the germline V gene.

V gene TRBV5-1 combines with J gene TRBJ1-1, with a weak D call TRBD1 (5 bases). Between the trimmed V and J ends, which lost 3 bases and 2 bases, there was a span of 11 bases. The CDR3 covers 14 residues. CDR1 is SGHRS, CDR2 YFSETQ, per germline. The CDR3 sequence: CASSSSRTNTEAFF. CDR3 in DNA: TGCGCCAGCAGCTCCTCGAGGACAAACACTGAAGCTTTCTTT.

The rearrangement links TRBV4-1 to TRBJ2-7, with D possibly being TRBD1 (6 bases). Germline CDR1 is MGHRA and CDR2 is YSYEKL. The CDR3 extends over 14 amino acids. The ends were cut back, 1 base at V and 4 bases at J, with 11 bases in the middle. In DNA, the CDR3 is TGCGCCAGCAGCCAAGCGCAGGGGCGATACGAGCAGTACTTC. Amino acids: CASSQAQGRYEQYF.

This chain joins TRBV19 and TRBJ1-2; the D gene is possibly TRBD1 (6 bases). CDR3 length: 15 amino acids. Germline V CDR1 and CDR2: LNHDA, SQIVND (reference sequence). Trimming took off 4 bases at V and 1 base at J, with 13 bases between the two ends. CDR3 nucleotides: TGTGCCAGTAGTAACGGTGCCAGGGGTAACTATGGCTACACCTTC. It encodes CASSNGARGNYGYTF.

This clone was seen only a few times. The chain employs TRBV5-5 and TRBJ2-1; D not certain. CDR3 size: 12 residues. CDR1 and CDR2 from the germline V gene are SGHKS and YYEKEE (reference sequence). V was shortened by 3 bases and J by 10 bases, with 11 bases between the two germline ends. CDR3 nucleotide sequence: TGTGCCAGCAGCTCAGAACCGCAGGAGCAGTTCTTC. This gives the protein CASSSEPQEQFF.

The chain is built from TRBV13 and TRBJ2-5, with TRBD2 matching 12 bases. The CDR3 extends over 15 amino acids. V gave up 3 bases and J gave up 7 bases; unmatched junction bases: 6. Germline V gene data show CDR1 as PRHDT and CDR2 as FYEKMQ (reference sequence). CDR3 sequence (DNA): TGTGCCAGCAGCTTTTGGACTAGCGGGGAGGGGACCCAGTACTTC. This translates into CASSFWTSGEGTQYF.

This clone was seen a single time. The chain combines TRBV2 with TRBJ2-2; 9 bases align to TRBD2. The CDR3 spans 14 residues. Germline values: CDR1 SNHLY, CDR2 FYNNEI. With 8 bases clipped from V and 5 bases from J, the junction kept 6 bases outside the gene matches. CDR3 protein: CASERTSATGELFF. The CDR3 bases are TGTGCCAGCGAACGGACTAGCGCTACCGGGGAGCTGTTTTTT.

The genes are TRBV7-9 and TRBJ1-2; the D is unclear. CDR1 SEHNR and CDR2 FQNEAQ come from the germline V gene (reference sequence). With 1 base removed from V and 4 bases from J, the gap between germline ends came to 4 bases. This CDR3 is built from 12 residues. The CDR3 protein is CASSLGTYGYTF. The CDR3 DNA is TGTGCCAGCAGCTTAGGCACCTATGGCTACACCTTC.

The chain joins TRBV16 to TRBJ1-2; 7 bases agree with TRBD1. V gave up 4 bases and J gave up 8 bases; unmatched junction bases: 13. This CDR3 has 15 residues. The germline CDR1 and CDR2 sequences are KGHSY and FQNENV. The CDR3 region is CASSPSLDRIRGYTF. Written as DNA, the CDR3 is TGTGCCAGCAGCCCTTCCTTGGACAGGATAAGAGGCTACACCTTC.

The rearrangement joins TRBV30 to TRBJ2-7; the D gene is possibly TRBD2 (6 bases). Germline-derived CDR1 and CDR2 are GTSNPN and SVGIG (reference sequence). Between the trimmed V and J ends, which lost 5 bases and 3 bases, there was a span of 14 bases. This CDR3 spans 13 amino acids. The CDR3 here is CAWDPTAGYEQYF. The CDR3 region has the DNA TGTGCCTGGGACCCTACAGCGGGCTACGAGCAGTACTTC.

The chain joins TRBV5-1 to TRBJ2-1; TRBD1 matches at 10 bases. The CDR3 runs 16 residues. Germline trimming cut 0 bases from V and 4 bases from J; bases unmatched to any gene: 4. The germline CDR1 and CDR2 sequences are SGHRS and YFSETQ. The CDR3 loop reads CASSLAGTGVYNEQFF. CDR3 bases: TGCGCCAGCAGCTTGGCTGGGACAGGGGTATACAATGAGCAGTTCTTC.

V is TRBV2 and J is TRBJ2-7; 8 nucleotides match TRBD1. Trimming cost V 0 bases and J 7 bases; bases outside gene matches: 5. Germline V CDR1 and CDR2: SNHLY, FYNNEI. The CDR3 has 14 amino acids. The chain's CDR3 is CASSEAGRTGEQYF. The CDR3 DNA is TGTGCCAGCAGTGAAGCTGGCAGGACAGGGGAGCAGTACTTC. The full variable domain, completed using reference TRBV2 and TRBJ2-7, is EPEVTQTPSHQVTQMGQEVILRCVPISNHLYFYWYRQILGQKVEFLVSFYNNEISEKSEIFDDQFSVERPDGSNFTLKIRSTKLEDSAMYFCASSEAGRTGEQYFGPGTRLTVT.

The J gene is TRBJ1-6, the V gene TRBV19; 7 bases match TRBD1. J was trimmed by 9 bases and V by 3 bases; bases with no gene match: 2. In germline, CDR1 is LNHDA, CDR2 SQIVND (reference sequence). The CDR3 contains 13 residues. In nucleotides, the CDR3 is TGTGCCAGTAGTATCCGACAGGGTTCACCCCTCCACTTT. It specifies CASSIRQGSPLHF.

The chain has TRBV7-2 and TRBJ2-4; D tentatively fits TRBD1 or TRBD2 (5 bases each). With 5 bases removed from V and 5 bases from J, the gap between germline ends came to 13 bases. The CDR3 consists of 14 residues. Germline loops: CDR1 SGHTA, CDR2 FQGNSA. The CDR3 protein is CASSRGGGENIQYF. CDR3 nucleotide sequence: TGTGCCAGCAGCCGGGGTGGGGGTGAAAACATTCAGTACTTC.

This sequence joins TRBV29-1 and TRBJ2-3; D is unclear. The CDR3 spans 13 residues. V lost 0 bases, J lost 4 bases, and 8 bases lay in between. Germline V lookup: CDR1 SQVTM, CDR2 ANQGSEA. CDR3 in DNA: TGCAGCGTTGAAGACCCCTGGTCAGATACGCAGTATTTT. Translating it yields CSVEDPWSDTQYF.

V gene TRBV5-1 combines with J gene TRBJ1-2; TRBD1 matches at 8 bases. Trimming removed 5 bases from V and 7 bases from J; junction bases left unmatched: 16. The CDR3 extends over 16 amino acids. CDR1 and CDR2 (germline): SGHRS, YFSETQ. The CDR3 spells CASRGIPGQVNGGYTF. The CDR3 nucleotides read TGCGCCAGCAGGGGGATACCGGGACAGGTGAACGGTGGCTACACCTTC.

There are a few counts of this clone. The V gene is TRBV11-2, the J gene TRBJ2-7; D is ambiguous. The length of the CDR3 is 14 residues. Per the germline V gene, CDR1 is SGHAT and CDR2 is FQNNGV. The V and J ends lost 1 base and 1 base respectively, with 8 bases between them. CDR3 residues: CASSLAAGSYEQYF. The CDR3 nucleotides are TGTGCCAGCAGCTTAGCGGCCGGTTCCTACGAGCAGTACTTC. Full variable domain (outside the CDR3, taken from reference TRBV11-2 and TRBJ2-7): EAGVAQSPRYKIIEKRQSVAFWCNPISGHATLYWYQQILGQGPKLLIQFQNNGVVDDSQLPKDRFSAERLKGVDSTLKIQPAKLEDSAVYLCASSLAAGSYEQYFGPGTRLTVT.